A single sample is the source of the 17 T cell receptor beta chains below, sequenced in a study of CD8 T cells in ankylosing spondylitis. Study outcomes and limitations: Characteristic of ankylosing spondylitis blood, it appeared, was a TCR beta motif comprising eight highly homologous variants.

TCRdb fed the 5' RACE reads into MiXCR, producing one record per CDR3 protein. The profile shows 750,000 to 850,000 distinct CDR3 sequences, roughly 10% of them singletons. Their specific antigens are unknown. Sequencing used blood, either unsorted or a sorted T cell fraction (not recorded which). These receptors all come from a male donor with ankylosing spondylitis.

The chain recombines TRBV12-3 or TRBV12-4 with TRBJ1-5; tentatively, D is TRBD1 (6 bases). There are 14 residues in the CDR3. Trimming took 3 bases from V and 6 from J, leaving 12 bases between them. This CDR3 reads CASSFPGAGQPQHF. The CDR3 DNA reads TGTGCCAGCAGTTTCCCAGGGGCGGGTCAGCCCCAGCATTTT.

The V gene is TRBV28, the J gene TRBJ1-6; D is unclear. V was shortened by 2 bases and J by 10 bases, with 12 bases between the two germline ends. The germline V gene encodes CDR1 MDHEN and CDR2 SYDVKM. There are 14 residues in the CDR3. CDR3 DNA sequence: TGTGCCAGCAGTTTAGGGTCGTTTGGGTCACCCCTCCACTTT. It translates to CASSLGSFGSPLHF.

This clonotype has just a few counts. This chain joins TRBV29-1 and TRBJ1-1; no definite D call. CDR1 is SQVTM and CDR2 is ANQGSEA in the germline V gene. The CDR3 is 12 residues long. Trimming took 7 bases from V and 10 from J, leaving 19 bases between them. The CDR3 region has the DNA TGCAGCGCTGGTGGGTATTTTACGAGAGCTTTCTTT. It encodes CSAGGYFTRAFF.

The table lists this clonotype with many counts. The chain joins TRBV7-9 to TRBJ1-1; a weak D match, TRBD1 (5 bases). CDR3 length: 13 amino acids. CDR1 SEHNR and CDR2 FQNEAQ come from the germline V gene (reference sequence). Trimming pared 3 bases from V and 4 bases from J, leaving 9 bases between. CDR3 coding DNA: TGTGCCAGCAGCTTGGGGCAGCCCACTGAAGCTTTCTTT. This translates into CASSLGQPTEAFF.

This clonotype was seen repeatedly, ten times or more. V and J are TRBV7-2 and TRBJ2-1, with a weak D call TRBD2 (6 bases). The CDR3 is 16 amino acids. Deletions cut 1 base from V and 1 base from J, with 11 bases between. Germline assignment: CDR1 SGHTA and CDR2 FQGNSA. The CDR3, as DNA: TGTGCCAGCAGCTTAGTTGGGACTGATTCCTACAATGAGCAGTTCTTC. Protein sequence: CASSLVGTDSYNEQFF.

This chain uses TRBV18 with TRBJ2-5; 9 nucleotides match TRBD1. CDR1 is KGHSH and CDR2 is LQKENI in the germline V gene. This CDR3 is 15 amino acids long. J was trimmed by 1 base and V by 0 bases; bases with no gene match: 0. CDR3 coding DNA: TGTGCCAGCTCACCACCGGGACAGGGCCAAGAGACCCAGTACTTC. Its translation is CASSPPGQGQETQYF.

This clonotype was counted at least ten times. The chain employs TRBV29-1 and TRBJ1-1, with 8 positions matching TRBD1. With V trimmed by 7 bases and J by 5 bases, 12 bases remained unmatched. Looked up from germline, CDR1 is SQVTM and CDR2 is ANQGSEA. The CDR3 runs to 14 residues. CDR3 DNA sequence: TGCAGCGCCAAACAGGGGGGGGGTCTAACTGAAGCTTTCTTT. As protein: CSAKQGGGLTEAFF.

This clonotype has at least ten counts. The rearrangement links TRBV15 to TRBJ1-5, with 8 bases that match TRBD1. CDR1 and CDR2 (germline): LNHNV, YYDKDF (reference sequence). The CDR3 spans 16 residues. V gave up 1 base and J gave up 2 bases; unmatched junction bases: 4. The CDR3: CATSRGGQGRNQPQHF. CDR3 nucleotides: TGTGCCACCAGCAGAGGAGGACAGGGTCGCAATCAGCCCCAGCATTTT.

The gene calls are TRBV10-1 and TRBJ2-3; D is unresolved. The CDR3 is 13 amino acids. Germline CDR1 reads WNHNN; CDR2 reads SYGVQD (reference sequence). Trimming removed 8 bases from V and 6 bases from J, with 15 bases in between. CDR3 in amino acids: CASGDDPIDTQYF. The CDR3 DNA reads TGCGCCAGCGGAGACGACCCCATTGATACGCAGTATTTT.

The rearrangement joins TRBV7-2 to TRBJ2-3; 9 positions agree with TRBD2. Trimming at V came to 3 bases and at J to 4 bases, leaving 8 bases not matched to a gene. Germline V gene sequence: CDR1 SGHTA, CDR2 FQGNSA. The CDR3 covers 16 residues. CDR3 DNA: TGTGCCAGCAGCTTCCGTAGCGGGAGTTGGGCAGATACGCAGTATTTT. It is translated as CASSFRSGSWADTQYF.

The chain carries TRBV10-3 and TRBJ1-6; D uncertain. V was shortened by 8 bases and J by 9 bases, with 17 bases between the two germline ends. The CDR3 consists of 14 residues. Germline CDR1 reads ENHRY; CDR2 reads SYGVKD. The CDR3 coding sequence is TGTGCCATCGGCGACCCAATCGAGGGTTCACCCCTCCACTTT. The encoded protein is CAIGDPIEGSPLHF.

The chain joins TRBV20-1 to TRBJ2-3; D may correspond to TRBD1 or TRBD2 (6 bases each). The germline V gene has CDR1 DFQATT and CDR2 SNEGSKA (reference sequence). CDR3 size: 13 residues. The V and J ends lost 5 bases and 3 bases respectively, with 12 bases between them. In nucleotides, the CDR3 is TGCAGTGCTCAAAGGGGGAGGACAGATACGCAGTATTTT. This encodes CSAQRGRTDTQYF.

This clonotype was found a few times. The V and J genes are TRBV7-2 and TRBJ2-7, with TRBD1 matching over 8 bases. Germline CDR1 is SGHTA and CDR2 is FQGNSA. The CDR3 consists of 13 residues. The V gene end was trimmed by 5 bases and the J gene end by 4 bases; junction bases not matched to a gene: 4. The CDR3, as DNA: TGTGCCAGCAGCAACGACAGGGGTTACGAGCAGTACTTC. This sequence encodes CASSNDRGYEQYF.

The rearrangement links TRBV12-3 or TRBV12-4 to TRBJ2-7; TRBD1 aligns across 7 bases. The length of the CDR3 is 16 residues. V trimming: 5 bases; J trimming: 1 base; junction bases outside the gene matches: 11. The CDR3 DNA sequence: TGTGCCAGCAGTCCAAAGGGGGCAGAAGGTTCCTACGAGCAGTACTTC. Its translation: CASSPKGAEGSYEQYF.

This clonotype was detected only a few times. This chain connects TRBV3-1 to TRBJ1-1; a weak D match, TRBD1 (6 bases). The CDR3 spans 14 residues. V was pared by 3 bases and J by 6 bases, with 14 bases between. The germline CDR1 and CDR2 sequences are LGHDT and YNNKEL (reference sequence). This chain's CDR3 is CASSQGGRGAEAFF. CDR3 DNA: TGTGCCAGCAGCCAGGGGGGGCGGGGTGCTGAAGCTTTCTTT.

This rearrangement joins TRBV5-1 to TRBJ2-1; tentative D call: TRBD2 (6 bases). The CDR3 runs to 16 residues. The V gene lost 4 bases and the J gene lost 1 base, with 15 bases spanning the gap. The germline V gene encodes CDR1 SGHRS and CDR2 YFSETQ. The CDR3 coding sequence is TGCGCCAGCAGCGGGGGGAGCACCCCTTCCTACAATGAGCAGTTCTTC. It encodes CASSGGSTPSYNEQFF.

V gene TRBV6-5 combines with J gene TRBJ1-2; a weak D match, TRBD1 (5 bases). Germline CDR1 and CDR2: MNHEY and SVGAGI. This CDR3 region has 14 residues. V was shortened by 2 bases and J by 7 bases, with 14 bases between the two germline ends. CDR3 DNA sequence: TGTGCCAGCAGTTACCGAGGGGCTGGAGGTGGCTACACCTTC. Its translation is CASSYRGAGGGYTF.